A selection of T cell receptor beta chains follows, all from one sample in a study of T cell clones after liver transplantation. Assay used: immunoSEQ multiplex PCR; TCRdb lists only in-frame clones, some missing. The sample holds 98,000 or so clones, 75% to 85% seen once. This sample comprised CD4+ T cells from blood, obtained before liver transplant. The receptors stem from a human donor who received a liver transplant. Each CDR3 is given with its conserved first and last residue. A D gene is named only where the DNA matches it firmly. Clone size is shown for a subset of rows, as once, few, many or a class of expanded clone.

TRBD1	TRBV28	once	TRBJ2-2	TGTGCCAGCAGTTTACAGGGGGTGGGCACCGGGGAGCTGTTTTTT	CASSLQGVGTGELFF
TRBD1	TRBV10-3	NA	TRBJ1-2	TGTGCCATCGGAGGGGACAGGGGTTTTAAGGGCTACACCTTC	CAIGGDRGFKGYTF
NA	TRBV5-1	NA	TRBJ1-6	TGCGCCAGCAGCTTGAGGGTGTCCAATTCACCCCTCCACTTT	CASSLRVSNSPLHF
NA	TRBV5-5	few	TRBJ2-7	TGTGCCAGCAGCCACTCCTACGAGCAGTACTTC	CASSHSYEQYF
NA	TRBV11-1	NA	TRBJ2-4	TGTGCCAGCAGCTCCCAACCAGGTGCCAAAAACATTCAGTACTTC	CASSSQPGAKNIQYF
NA	TRBV4-1	NA	TRBJ1-1	TGCGCCAGCAGCCAAGATTCGAGGGGTGGCACTGAAGCTTTCTTT	CASSQDSRGGTEAFF
NA	TRBV19	NA	TRBJ2-4	TGTGCCAGTAGTATACCACAGGGCCGGGAGGCCAAAAACATTCAGTACTTC	CASSIPQGREAKNIQYF
NA	TRBV19	NA	TRBJ1-4	TGTGCCAGTAGGCCCCGGGATAATGAAAAACTGTTTTTT	CASRPRDNEKLFF
NA	TRBV2	NA	TRBJ1-2	TGTGCCAGCAGTCTTAGTTCGGGTCCACATGGCTACACCTTC	CASSLSSGPHGYTF
TRBD2	TRBV7-2	few	TRBJ2-7	TGTGCCAGCAGCTGGACTAGCCGCTACGAGCAGTACTTC	CASSWTSRYEQYF
NA	TRBV21-1	NA	TRBJ1-2	TGTGCCAGCAGCAAAGGGGCCTCCCCCCGCCCCGGCTACACCTTC	CASSKGASPRPGYTF
NA	TRBV27	NA	TRBJ2-4	TGTGCCAGCAGGTCGGGTGGGGGGTTTCAGTACTTC	CASRSGGGFQYF
TRBD1	TRBV15	NA	TRBJ1-2	TGTGCCACCAGCACCCTCGGACAGGGAGGATATGGCTACACCTTC	CATSTLGQGGYGYTF
NA	TRBV6-5	NA	TRBJ1-1	TGTGCCAGCAGTTACTCCCAGTCAAACACTGAAGCTTTCTTT	CASSYSQSNTEAFF
NA	TRBV19	NA	TRBJ2-3	TGTGCCAGTAGACCGACGGAGGGGAGGACAGATACGCAGTATTTT	CASRPTEGRTDTQYF
NA	TRBV18	once	TRBJ1-5	TGTGCCAGCCCACCCCTGCAGGGCGATCAGCCCCAGCATTTT	CASPPLQGDQPQHF
NA	TRBV4-2	NA	TRBJ1-4	TGTGCCAGCAGCAAGCGGGACAAGAATGAAAAACTGTTTTTT	CASSKRDKNEKLFF
TRBD2	TRBV9	once	TRBJ2-1	TGTGCCAGCAGCGTAGGTGGTAGCGGGAACAATGAGCAGTTCTTC	CASSVGGSGNNEQFF
NA	TRBV10-3	NA	TRBJ2-7	TGTGCCACCTCCGGGACCTACGAGCAGTACTTC	CATSGTYEQYF
TRBD1	TRBV7-2	NA	TRBJ1-6	TGTGCCAGCAGCCGGGACAGAAAAAATTCACCCCTCCACTTT	CASSRDRKNSPLHF